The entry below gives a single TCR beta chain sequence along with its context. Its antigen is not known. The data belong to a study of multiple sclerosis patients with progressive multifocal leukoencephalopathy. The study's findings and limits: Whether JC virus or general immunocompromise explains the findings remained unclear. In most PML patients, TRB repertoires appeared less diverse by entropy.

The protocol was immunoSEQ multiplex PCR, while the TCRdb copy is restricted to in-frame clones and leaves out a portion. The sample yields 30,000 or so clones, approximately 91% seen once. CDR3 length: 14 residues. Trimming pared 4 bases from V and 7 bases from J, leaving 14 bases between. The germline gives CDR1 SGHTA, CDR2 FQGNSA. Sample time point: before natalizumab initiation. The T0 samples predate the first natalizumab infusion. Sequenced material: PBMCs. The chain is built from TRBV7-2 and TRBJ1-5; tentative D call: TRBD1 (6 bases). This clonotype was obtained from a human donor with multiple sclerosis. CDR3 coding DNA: TGTGCCAGCAGCTCGCAACAGGGTATCCAGCCCCAGCATTTT. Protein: CASSSQQGIQPQHF.